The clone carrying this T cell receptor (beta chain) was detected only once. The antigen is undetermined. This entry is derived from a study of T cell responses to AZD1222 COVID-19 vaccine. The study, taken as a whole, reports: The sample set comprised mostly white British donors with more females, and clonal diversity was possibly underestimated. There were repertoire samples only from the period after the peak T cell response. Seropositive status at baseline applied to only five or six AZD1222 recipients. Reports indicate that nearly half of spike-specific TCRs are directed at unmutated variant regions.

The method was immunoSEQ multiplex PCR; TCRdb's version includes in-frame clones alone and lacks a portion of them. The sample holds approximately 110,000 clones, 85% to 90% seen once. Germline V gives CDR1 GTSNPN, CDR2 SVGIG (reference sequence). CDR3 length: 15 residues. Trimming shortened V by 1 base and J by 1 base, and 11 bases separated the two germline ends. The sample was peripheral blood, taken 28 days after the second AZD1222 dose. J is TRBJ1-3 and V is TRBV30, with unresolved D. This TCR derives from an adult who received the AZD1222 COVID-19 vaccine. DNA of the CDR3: TGTGCCTGGAGTGGGGGTGTTGGATCTGGAAACACCATATATTTT. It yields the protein CAWSGGVGSGNTIYF.